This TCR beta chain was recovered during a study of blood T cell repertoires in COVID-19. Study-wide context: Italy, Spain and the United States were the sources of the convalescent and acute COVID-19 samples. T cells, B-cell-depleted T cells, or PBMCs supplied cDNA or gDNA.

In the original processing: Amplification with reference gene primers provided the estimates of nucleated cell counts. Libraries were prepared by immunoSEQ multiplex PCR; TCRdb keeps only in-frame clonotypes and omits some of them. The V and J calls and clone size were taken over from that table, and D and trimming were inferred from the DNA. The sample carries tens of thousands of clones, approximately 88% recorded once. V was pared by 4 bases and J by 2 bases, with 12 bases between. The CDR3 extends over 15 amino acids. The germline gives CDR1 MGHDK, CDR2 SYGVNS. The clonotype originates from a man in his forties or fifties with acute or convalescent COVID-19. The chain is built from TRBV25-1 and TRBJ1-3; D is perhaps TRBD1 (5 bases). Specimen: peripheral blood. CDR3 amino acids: CASSAPTEPGNTIYF. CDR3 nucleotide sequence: TGTGCCAGCAGTGCCCCGACAGAGCCTGGAAACACCATATATTTT.